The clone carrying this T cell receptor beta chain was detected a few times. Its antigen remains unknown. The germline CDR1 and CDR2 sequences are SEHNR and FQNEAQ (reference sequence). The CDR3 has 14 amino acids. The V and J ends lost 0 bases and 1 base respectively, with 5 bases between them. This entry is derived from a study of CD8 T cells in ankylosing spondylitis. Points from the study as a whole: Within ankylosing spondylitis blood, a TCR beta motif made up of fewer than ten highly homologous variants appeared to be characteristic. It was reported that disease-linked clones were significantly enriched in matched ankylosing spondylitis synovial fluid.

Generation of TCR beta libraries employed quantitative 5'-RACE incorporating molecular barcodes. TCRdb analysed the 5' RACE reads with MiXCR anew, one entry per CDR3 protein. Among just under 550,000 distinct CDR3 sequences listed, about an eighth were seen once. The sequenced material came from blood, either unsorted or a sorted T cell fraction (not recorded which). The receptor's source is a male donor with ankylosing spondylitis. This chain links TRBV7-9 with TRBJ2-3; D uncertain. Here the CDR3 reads CASSLAEGTDTQYF. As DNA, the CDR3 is TGTGCCAGCAGCTTAGCGGAAGGCACAGATACGCAGTATTTT.